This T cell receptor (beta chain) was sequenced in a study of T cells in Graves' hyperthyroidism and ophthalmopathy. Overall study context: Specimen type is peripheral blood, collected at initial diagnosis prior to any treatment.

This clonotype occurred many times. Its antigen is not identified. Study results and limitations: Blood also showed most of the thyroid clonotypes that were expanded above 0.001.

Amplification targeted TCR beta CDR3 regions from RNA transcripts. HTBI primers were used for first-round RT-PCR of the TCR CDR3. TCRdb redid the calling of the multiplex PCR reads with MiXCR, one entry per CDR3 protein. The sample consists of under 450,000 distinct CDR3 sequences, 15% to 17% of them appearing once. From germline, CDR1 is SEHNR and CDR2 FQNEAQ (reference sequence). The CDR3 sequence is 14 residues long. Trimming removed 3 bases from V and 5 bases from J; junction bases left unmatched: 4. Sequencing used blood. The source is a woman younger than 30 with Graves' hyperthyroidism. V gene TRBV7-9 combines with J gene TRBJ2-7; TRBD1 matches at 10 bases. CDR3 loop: CASSLGQGTNEQYF. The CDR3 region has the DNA TGTGCCAGCAGCTTGGGACAGGGGACCAACGAGCAGTACTTC. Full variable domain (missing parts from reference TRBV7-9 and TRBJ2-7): DTGVSQNPRHKITKRGQNVTFRCDPISEHNRLYWYRQTLGQGPEFLTYFQNEAQLEKSRLLSDRFSAERPKGSFSTLEIQRTEQGDSAMYLCASSLGQGTNEQYFGPGTRLTVT.